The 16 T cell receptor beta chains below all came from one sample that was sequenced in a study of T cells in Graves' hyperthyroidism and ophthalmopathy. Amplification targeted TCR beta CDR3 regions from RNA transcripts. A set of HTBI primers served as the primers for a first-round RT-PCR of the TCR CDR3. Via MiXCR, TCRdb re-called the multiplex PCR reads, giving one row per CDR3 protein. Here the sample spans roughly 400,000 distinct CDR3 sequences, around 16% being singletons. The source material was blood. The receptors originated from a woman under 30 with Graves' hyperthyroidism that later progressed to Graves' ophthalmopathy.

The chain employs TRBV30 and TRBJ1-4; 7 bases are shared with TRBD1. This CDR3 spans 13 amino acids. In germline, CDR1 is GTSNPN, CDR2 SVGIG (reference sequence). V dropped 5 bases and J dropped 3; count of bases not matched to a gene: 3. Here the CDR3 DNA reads TGTGCCTGGGATACAGGGGCTAATGAAAAACTGTTTTTT. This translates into CAWDTGANEKLFF.

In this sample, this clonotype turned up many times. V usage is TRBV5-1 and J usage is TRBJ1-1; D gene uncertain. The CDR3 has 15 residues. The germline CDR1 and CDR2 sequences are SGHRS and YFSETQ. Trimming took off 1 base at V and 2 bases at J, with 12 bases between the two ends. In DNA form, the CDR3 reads TGCGCCAGCAGCTTGAACTACCACAGTAACACTGAAGCTTTCTTT. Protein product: CASSLNYHSNTEAFF.

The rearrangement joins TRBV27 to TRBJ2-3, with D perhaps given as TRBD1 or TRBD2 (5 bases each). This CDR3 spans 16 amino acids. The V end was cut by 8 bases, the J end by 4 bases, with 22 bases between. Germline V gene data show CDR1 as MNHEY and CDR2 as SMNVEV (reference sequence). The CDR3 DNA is TGTGCCAGCCGCCCAATGGCTATCGGGGCCGCAGATACGCAGTATTTT. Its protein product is CASRPMAIGAADTQYF.

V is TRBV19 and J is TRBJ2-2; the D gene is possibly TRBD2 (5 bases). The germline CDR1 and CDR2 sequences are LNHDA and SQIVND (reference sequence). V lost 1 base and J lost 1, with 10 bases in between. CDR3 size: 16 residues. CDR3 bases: TGTGCCAGTAGTATAGGCCGGGGTTTGAACACCGGGGAGCTGTTTTTT. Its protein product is CASSIGRGLNTGELFF.

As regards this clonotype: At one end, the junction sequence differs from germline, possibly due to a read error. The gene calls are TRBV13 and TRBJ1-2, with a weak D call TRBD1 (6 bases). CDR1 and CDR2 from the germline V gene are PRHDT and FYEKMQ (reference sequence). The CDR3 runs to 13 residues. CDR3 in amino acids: CASSFEQGYGHTF. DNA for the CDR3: TGTGCCAGCAGCTTTGAACAGGGATATGGCCACACCTTC.

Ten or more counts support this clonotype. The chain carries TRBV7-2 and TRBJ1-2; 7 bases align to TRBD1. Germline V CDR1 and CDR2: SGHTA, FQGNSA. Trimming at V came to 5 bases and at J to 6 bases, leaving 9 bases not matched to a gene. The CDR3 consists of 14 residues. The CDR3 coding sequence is TGTGCCAGCAGCGGTATACAGGGGCGAAATGGCTACACCTTC. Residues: CASSGIQGRNGYTF.

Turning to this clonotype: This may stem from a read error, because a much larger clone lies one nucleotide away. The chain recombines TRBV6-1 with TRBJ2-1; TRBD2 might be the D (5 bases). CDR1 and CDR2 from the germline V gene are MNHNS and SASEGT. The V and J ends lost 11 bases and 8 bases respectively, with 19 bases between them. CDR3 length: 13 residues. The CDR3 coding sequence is TGTGCCGCCACGGCTACTAGTCCCCATGAGCAGTTCTTC. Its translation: CAATATSPHEQFF.

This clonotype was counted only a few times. The CDR3 sequence: CASSQVQAPSSYNEQFF. As DNA, the CDR3 is TGCGCCAGCAGCCAAGTCCAGGCTCCAAGCTCCTACAATGAGCAGTTCTTC. The chain links TRBV4-1 to TRBJ2-1; D not certain. Germline assignment: CDR1 MGHRA and CDR2 YSYEKL. CDR3 length equals 17 residues. The germline V and J ends were trimmed by 1 base and 0 bases, with 13 bases remaining between them.

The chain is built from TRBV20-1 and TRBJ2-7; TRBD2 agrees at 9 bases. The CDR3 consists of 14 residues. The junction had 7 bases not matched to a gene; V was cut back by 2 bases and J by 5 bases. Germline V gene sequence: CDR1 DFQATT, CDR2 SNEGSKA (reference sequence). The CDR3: CSARRGGRADEQYF. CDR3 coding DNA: TGCAGTGCTAGAAGGGGCGGGAGGGCCGACGAGCAGTACTTC.

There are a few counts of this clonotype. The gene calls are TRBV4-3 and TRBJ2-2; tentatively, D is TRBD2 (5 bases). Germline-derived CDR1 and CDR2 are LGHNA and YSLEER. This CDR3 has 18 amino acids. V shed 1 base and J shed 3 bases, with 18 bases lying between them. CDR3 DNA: TGCGCCAGCAGCCAAGTGAGGGTACGAGCGGTCCACACCGGGGAGCTGTTTTTT. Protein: CASSQVRVRAVHTGELFF.

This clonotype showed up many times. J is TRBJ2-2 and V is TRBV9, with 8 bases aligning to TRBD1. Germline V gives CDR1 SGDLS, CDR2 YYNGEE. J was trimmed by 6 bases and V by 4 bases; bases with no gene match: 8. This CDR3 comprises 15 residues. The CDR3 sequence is CASSITGQDPGELFF. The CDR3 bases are TGTGCCAGCAGCATAACGGGACAGGACCCCGGGGAGCTGTTTTTT.

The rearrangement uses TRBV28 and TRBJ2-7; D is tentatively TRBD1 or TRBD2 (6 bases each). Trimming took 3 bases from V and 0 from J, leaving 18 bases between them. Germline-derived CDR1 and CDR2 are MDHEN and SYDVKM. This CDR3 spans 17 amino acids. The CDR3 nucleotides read TGTGCCAGCAGTTTCTCCCGTTGGGGGGCTAGCTCCTACGAGCAGTACTTC. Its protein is CASSFSRWGASSYEQYF.

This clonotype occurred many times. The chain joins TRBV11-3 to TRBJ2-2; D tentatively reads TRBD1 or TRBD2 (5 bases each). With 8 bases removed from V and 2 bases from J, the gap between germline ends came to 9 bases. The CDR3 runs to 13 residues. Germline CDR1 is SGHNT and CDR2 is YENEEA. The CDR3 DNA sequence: TGTGCCAGCGGTGGGGGTAACACCGGGGAGCTGTTTTTT. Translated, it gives CASGGGNTGELFF.

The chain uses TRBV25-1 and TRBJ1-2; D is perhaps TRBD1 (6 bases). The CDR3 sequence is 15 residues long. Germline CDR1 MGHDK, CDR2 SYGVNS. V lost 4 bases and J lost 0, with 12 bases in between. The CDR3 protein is CASSARTDANYGYTF. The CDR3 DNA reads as TGTGCCAGCAGTGCCCGGACAGACGCTAACTATGGCTACACCTTC.

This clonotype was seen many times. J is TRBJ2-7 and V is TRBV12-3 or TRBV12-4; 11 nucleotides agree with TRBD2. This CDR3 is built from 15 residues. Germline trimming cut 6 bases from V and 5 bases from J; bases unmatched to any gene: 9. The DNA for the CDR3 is TGTGCCAGCAGACTTAGCGGGAGGGCTTTAGACGAGCAGTACTTC. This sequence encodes CASRLSGRALDEQYF.

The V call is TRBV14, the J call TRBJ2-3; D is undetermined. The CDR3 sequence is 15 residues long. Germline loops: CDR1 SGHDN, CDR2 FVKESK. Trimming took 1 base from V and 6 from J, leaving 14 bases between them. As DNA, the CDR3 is TGTGCCAGCAGCCAAGGGGCTTACCTTCGGGATACGCAGTATTTT. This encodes CASSQGAYLRDTQYF.